The 27 T cell receptor beta chains below all came from one sample that was sequenced in a study of shared clonotypes between healthy human individuals. TCRdb's copy holds only in-frame clones and misses some; the assay was immunoSEQ multiplex PCR. The sample has hundreds of thousands of clones; around 97% are singletons. Sequencing input: naive CD4+ T cells sorted from blood. Subset defined: CD45RA+ positively selected. These receptors all stem from a woman in her twenties or thirties in good health.

J is TRBJ1-2 and V is TRBV20-1; 8 nucleotides line up with TRBD1. Per the germline V gene, CDR1 is DFQATT and CDR2 is SNEGSKA (reference sequence). Trimming removed 6 bases from V and 6 bases from J; junction bases left unmatched: 3. CDR3 size: 11 residues. The CDR3 protein is CSASTGDGYTF. In nucleotides, the CDR3 is TGCAGTGCCTCGACAGGGGATGGCTACACCTTC.

The gene calls are TRBV19 and TRBJ2-5, with D possibly matching TRBD2 (6 bases). Germline CDR1 reads LNHDA; CDR2 reads SQIVND (reference sequence). Between the trimmed V and J ends, which lost 8 bases and 4 bases, there was a span of 23 bases. CDR3 size: 16 residues. CDR3: CASSGGPGASGETQYF. In nucleotides, the CDR3 is TGTGCCAGTTCTGGGGGTCCGGGAGCCTCGGGAGAGACCCAGTACTTC.

This sequence joins TRBV19 and TRBJ2-1, with 9 bases fitting TRBD2. The CDR3 contains 16 residues. The V and J ends lost 6 bases and 15 bases, in that order; junction bases with no gene match: 21. Germline V CDR1 and CDR2: LNHDA, SQIVND (reference sequence). This CDR3 is CASRDPLREGIWRVFF. For the CDR3, the DNA is TGTGCCAGTAGGGACCCTTTGCGGGAGGGGATTTGGCGAGTGTTCTTC.

The V call is TRBV5-1, the J call TRBJ1-4, with D hard to call. Trimming removed 0 bases at V and 0 bases at J, with 6 bases between. Germline V gene data show CDR1 as SGHRS and CDR2 as YFSETQ. The CDR3 extends over 15 amino acids. In DNA form, the CDR3 reads TGCGCCAGCAGCTTGGATGGTTCAACTAATGAAAAACTGTTTTTT. The encoded protein is CASSLDGSTNEKLFF.

The CDR3 sequence is CASSKVGLAVNSYEQYF. The CDR3 region has the DNA TGTGCCAGCAGCAAAGTCGGGCTAGCGGTAAACTCCTACGAGCAGTACTTC. The chain uses TRBV21-1 and TRBJ2-5; the DNA was not compared with TRBD2, the D call given in the table. The DNA end is a closer match to TRBJ2-7, so the J assignment may be wrong. TRBV21-1 is termed a pseudogene. The CDR3 runs 17 residues.

The rearrangement links TRBV5-5 to TRBJ1-3, with D possibly TRBD1 on 6 matching bases. V lost 2 bases and J 3 bases, leaving 9 bases between the germline ends. The V gene's germline CDR1 is SGHKS and CDR2 YYEKEE (reference sequence). This CDR3 is 14 amino acids long. The chain's CDR3 is CASSFRDIGNTIYF. CDR3 bases: TGTGCCAGCAGCTTCCGGGACATTGGAAACACCATATATTTT.

The chain recombines TRBV5-4 with TRBJ2-7; D is possibly TRBD2 (7 bases). Germline CDR1 is SGHNT and CDR2 is YYREEE (reference sequence). V was trimmed by 4 bases and J by 1 base, leaving 15 bases between them. This CDR3 contains 15 residues. The CDR3 sequence is CASSRGRGQSYEQYF. The CDR3 DNA follows: TGTGCCAGCAGCCGGGGGCGGGGGCAATCCTACGAGCAGTACTTC.

The rearrangement joins TRBV4-1 to TRBJ2-3; 10 nucleotides line up with TRBD2. CDR3 length: 16 residues. CDR1 is MGHRA and CDR2 is YSYEKL in the germline V gene. V shed 1 base, J shed 5 bases, and the junction held 6 bases outside the gene matches. CDR3 sequence (DNA): TGCGCCAGCAGCCAAGTGTTTCCTAGCGGGAGAGATACGCAGTATTTT. It translates to CASSQVFPSGRDTQYF.

V and J are TRBV2 and TRBJ1-1; D gene uncertain. The ends were cut back, 7 bases at V and 0 bases at J, with 6 bases in the middle. There are 12 residues in the CDR3. Germline CDR1 is SNHLY and CDR2 is FYNNEI. The chain's CDR3 is CASKLMNTEAFF. The DNA of the CDR3 is TGTGCCAGCAAGCTTATGAACACTGAAGCTTTCTTT.

The rearrangement joins TRBV7-9 to TRBJ1-1; the match to TRBD1 covers 8 bases. The germline V gene encodes CDR1 SEHNR and CDR2 FQNEAQ (reference sequence). V lost 5 bases to trimming and J lost 10 bases; unmatched junction nucleotides: 6. This CDR3 contains 12 residues. CDR3 sequence: CASSRADRGAFF. The DNA of the CDR3 is TGTGCCAGCAGCCGGGCTGACAGGGGAGCTTTCTTT.

The chain links TRBV28 to TRBJ1-5, with 9 bases fitting TRBD1. The trim removed 6 bases at V and 7 bases at J, leaving 7 bases unmatched. The CDR3 consists of 14 residues. Germline CDR1 reads MDHEN; CDR2 reads SYDVKM. CDR3 residues: CASRSQGAGQPQHF. The CDR3 nucleotides read TGTGCCAGCAGGTCACAGGGGGCTGGACAGCCCCAGCATTTT.

The genes are TRBV4-1 and TRBJ2-5; TRBD2 is a possible D gene (7 bases). Near its end, the DNA agrees better with TRBJ2-7, so the J call may be wrong. Germline loops: CDR1 MGHRA, CDR2 YSYEKL. The CDR3 consists of 16 residues. The CDR3 bases are TGCGCCAGCAGCGGGGGGGGCACTAGCGCGTCCTACGAGCAGTACTTC. Amino acids: CASSGGGTSASYEQYF.

The J gene is TRBJ2-3, the V gene TRBV19, with D unresolved. Germline V gene lookup returns CDR1 LNHDA and CDR2 SQIVND (reference sequence). Trimming stripped 8 bases from V and 2 bases from J, with 11 bases between. CDR3 length equals 13 residues. CDR3 bases: TGTGCCAGTGCTTATGTGACCACAGATACGCAGTATTTT. It yields the protein CASAYVTTDTQYF.

The count of this clone is one. V usage is TRBV19 and J usage is TRBJ2-1, with D possibly being TRBD2 (6 bases). CDR1 is LNHDA and CDR2 is SQIVND in the germline V gene (reference sequence). Trimming cost V 7 bases and J 16 bases, with 23 bases left between them. This CDR3 is 13 amino acids long. The CDR3 DNA reads as TGTGCCAGTACCCCAACCGAGCGGGCGGGGTTATTCTTC. This sequence encodes CASTPTERAGLFF.

The chain recombines TRBV28 with TRBJ2-2; 9 bases agree with TRBD2. V shed 2 bases, J shed 5 bases, and the junction held 9 bases outside the gene matches. CDR3 length: 17 amino acids. CDR1 is MDHEN and CDR2 is SYDVKM in the germline V gene. The CDR3 is CASSLGGAGGRTGELFF. DNA for the CDR3: TGTGCCAGCAGTTTAGGAGGAGCGGGAGGAAGGACCGGGGAGCTGTTTTTT.

This chain uses TRBV18 with TRBJ1-2; tentative D call: TRBD1 (5 bases). CDR1 KGHSH and CDR2 LQKENI come from the germline V gene. The V and J ends lost 3 bases and 5 bases respectively, with 13 bases between them. The CDR3 is 14 residues long. The CDR3 DNA sequence: TGTGCCAGCTCACCGTCCCGGGACTATTATGGCTACACCTTC. This encodes CASSPSRDYYGYTF.

The chain combines TRBV11-2 with TRBJ2-3, with D possibly being TRBD2 (5 bases). The CDR3 length is 16 residues. Looked up from germline, CDR1 is SGHAT and CDR2 is FQNNGV. Trimming stripped 5 bases from V and 1 base from J, with 16 bases between. The CDR3 is CASSPRTQSGTDTQYF. The CDR3 nucleotides are TGTGCCAGCAGCCCCAGGACTCAAAGTGGCACAGATACGCAGTATTTT.

V is TRBV4-1 and J is TRBJ1-2; possibly TRBD1 for D (6 bases). Germline V gives CDR1 MGHRA, CDR2 YSYEKL. V dropped 5 bases and J dropped 6 bases, with 16 bases sitting between them. The CDR3 is 14 amino acids. CDR3 amino acids: CASSYPGVEDGYTF. CDR3 in DNA: TGCGCCAGCAGCTATCCAGGGGTTGAGGATGGCTACACCTTC.

The rearrangement joins TRBV11-2 to TRBJ2-5; D uncertain. The DNA end is more similar to TRBJ2-7, so the J call may be wrong. The CDR3 contains 11 residues. Looked up from germline, CDR1 is SGHAT and CDR2 is FQNNGV. The CDR3 region is CASSKTYEQYF. As DNA, the CDR3 is TGTGCCAGCAGTAAGACCTACGAGCAGTACTTC.

The rearrangement uses TRBV6-1 and TRBJ1-3, with D unclear. CDR1 and CDR2 from the germline V gene are MNHNS and SASEGT. V was clipped by 0 bases and J by 4 bases, with 10 bases between them. The CDR3 totals 15 residues. This CDR3 is CASSEAGMTGNTIYF. Written as DNA, the CDR3 is TGTGCCAGCAGTGAAGCCGGAATGACAGGAAACACCATATATTTT.

The CDR3 DNA sequence: TGTGCCAGCAGCCTAACATTGGGCGAGACCCAGTACTTC. As protein: CASSLTLGETQYF. The rearrangement joins TRBV7-9 to TRBJ2-5; D gene ambiguous. V was shortened by 5 bases and J by 5 bases, with 12 bases between the two germline ends. CDR1 is SEHNR, CDR2 FQNEAQ, per germline (reference sequence). The CDR3 has 13 residues. The complete variable domain, with remaining parts taken from reference TRBV7-9 and TRBJ2-5, reads DTGVSQNPRHKITKRGQNVTFRCDPISEHNRLYWYRQTLGQGPEFLTYFQNEAQLEKSRLLSDRFSAERPKGSFSTLEIQRTEQGDSAMYLCASSLTLGETQYFGPGTRLLVL.

The rearrangement joins TRBV25-1 to TRBJ1-3; the D gene is possibly TRBD1 (6 bases). This CDR3 is 15 amino acids long. Per the germline V gene, CDR1 is MGHDK and CDR2 is SYGVNS. Trimming took off 3 bases at V and 4 bases at J, with 13 bases between the two ends. The CDR3 DNA sequence: TGTGCCAGCAGTGACTCCTCGGACAGAGGAAACACCATATATTTT. Amino acid sequence: CASSDSSDRGNTIYF. Full variable domain (rest looked up from reference TRBV25-1 and TRBJ1-3): EADIYQTPRYLVIGTGKKITLECSQTMGHDKMYWYQQDPGMELHLIHYSYGVNSTEKGDLSSESTVSRIRTEHFPLTLESARPSHTSQYLCASSDSSDRGNTIYFGEGSWLTVV.

V gene TRBV28 combines with J gene TRBJ1-5, with a tentative D call TRBD1 (5 bases). CDR1 is MDHEN, CDR2 SYDVKM, per germline. The CDR3 is 20 residues long. Trimming stripped 2 bases from V and 5 bases from J, with 28 bases between. This CDR3 reads CASSLAPRQGNWKLHQPQHF. DNA for the CDR3: TGTGCCAGCAGTTTAGCCCCGCGTCAGGGCAATTGGAAGTTGCATCAGCCCCAGCATTTT.

The chain employs TRBV18 and TRBJ2-3, with D perhaps matching TRBD2 (6 bases). Deletions cut 3 bases from V and 1 base from J, with 11 bases between. The germline V gene encodes CDR1 KGHSH and CDR2 LQKENI. The CDR3 runs 15 residues. CDR3 DNA sequence: TGTGCCAGCTCACCTGGGCGGGGAGGCACAGATACGCAGTATTTT. The encoded protein is CASSPGRGGTDTQYF.

V usage is TRBV19 and J usage is TRBJ1-1; D not certain. Between the trimmed V and J ends, which lost 5 bases and 4 bases, there was a span of 17 bases. The CDR3 extends over 15 amino acids. The germline V gene has CDR1 LNHDA and CDR2 SQIVND (reference sequence). In DNA form, the CDR3 reads TGTGCCAGTAGTCCGGCTGCGGCGTACGGCACTGAAGCTTTCTTT. Translating gives CASSPAAAYGTEAFF.

The chain combines TRBV7-8 with TRBJ2-7; D call uncertain. Germline loops: CDR1 SGHVS, CDR2 FQNEAQ. V was trimmed by 0 bases and J by 6 bases, leaving 9 bases between them. The CDR3 spans 13 residues. CDR3 in DNA: TGTGCCAGCAGCTTAGCAGACTTAATCGAGCAGTACTTC. The encoded protein is CASSLADLIEQYF.

This clone was seen only once. The gene calls are TRBV28 and TRBJ2-4; D is unclear. V gave up 3 bases and J gave up 0 bases, with 12 bases separating them. This CDR3 contains 16 residues. Per the germline V gene, CDR1 is MDHEN and CDR2 is SYDVKM. The CDR3 region is CASSFTGLLAKNIQYF. The DNA for the CDR3 is TGTGCCAGCAGTTTTACCGGTCTTCTAGCCAAAAACATTCAGTACTTC.